The 30 T cell receptor beta chains listed next were all sequenced from one sample in a study of CD8 T cells in Susac syndrome. The RNA, roughly 0.5 to 1 ug, was put through reverse transcription using random hexamers. TCRdb re-analysed the immunoSEQ multiplex PCR reads in MiXCR, keeping a single row per CDR3 protein. The sample has some 120,000 distinct CDR3 sequences, around 90% seen once; the top ten hold around 0.24%. What was sequenced was CD8+ T cells from PBMCs. The receptor set was obtained from a human donor with multiple sclerosis.

The chain uses TRBV6-1 and TRBJ2-2; D unresolved. The CDR3 has 14 amino acids. Germline values: CDR1 MNHNS, CDR2 SASEGT. V lost 1 base, J lost 3 bases, and 6 bases lay in between. Written as DNA, the CDR3 is TGTGCCAGCAGTGAAGTGATGGACACCGGGGAGCTGTTTTTT. It translates to CASSEVMDTGELFF.

This chain connects TRBV25-1 to TRBJ2-7; D is undetermined. Looked up from germline, CDR1 is MGHDK and CDR2 is SYGVNS. The V gene lost 3 bases and the J gene lost 6 bases, with 9 bases spanning the gap. This CDR3 comprises 12 residues. In DNA, the CDR3 is TGTGCCAGCAGTGAGAGATATTCCGAGCAGTACTTC. Translated: CASSERYSEQYF.

This clonotype came up a few times. J is TRBJ2-1 and V is TRBV29-1, with D perhaps being TRBD1 or TRBD2 (5 bases each). The CDR3 has 14 residues. V dropped 4 bases and J dropped 2 bases, with 12 bases sitting between them. CDR1 is SQVTM, CDR2 ANQGSEA, per germline. The CDR3 reads CSVAGAATYNEQFF. The CDR3 coding sequence is TGCAGCGTTGCCGGGGCAGCCACCTACAATGAGCAGTTCTTC.

This clonotype appeared a single time. J is TRBJ2-7 and V is TRBV7-2; 9 bases map to TRBD1. CDR3 length equals 14 residues. Germline V gene lookup returns CDR1 SGHTA and CDR2 FQGNSA. J gave up 2 bases and V 3 bases, and 2 bases lay outside the gene matches. The CDR3 region has the DNA TGTGCCAGCAGCTTCCGACAGGGGGCCTACGAGCAGTACTTC. Translation gives CASSFRQGAYEQYF.

Only one count was recorded for this clonotype. The gene calls are TRBV4-1 and TRBJ1-3, with D perhaps matching TRBD1 (5 bases). CDR3 length: 16 amino acids. The ends were cut back, 1 base at V and 1 base at J, with 11 bases in the middle. Germline lookup yields CDR1 MGHRA and CDR2 YSYEKL. This chain's CDR3 is CASSQVQHRSGNTIYF. The CDR3, as DNA: TGCGCCAGCAGCCAAGTGCAGCACAGGTCTGGAAACACCATATATTTT.

A single count supports this clonotype. The rearrangement links TRBV3-1 to TRBJ2-7; D might be TRBD2 (5 bases). The germline V gene has CDR1 LGHDT and CDR2 YNNKEL (reference sequence). The CDR3 is made up of 11 amino acids. V lost 4 bases to trimming and J lost 7 bases, with 8 bases between them. CDR3 sequence reads: CASSRGKEQYF. CDR3 nucleotide sequence: TGTGCCAGCAGCCGAGGGAAAGAGCAGTACTTC.

This chain uses TRBV7-2 with TRBJ2-2, with 9 bases fitting TRBD2. The CDR3 spans 17 residues. The germline gives CDR1 SGHTA, CDR2 FQGNSA. V lost 1 base, J lost 0 bases, and 3 bases stayed unmatched. Here the CDR3 DNA reads TGTGCCAGCAGCTTAGGGGCGGGGGGGGCGAACACCGGGGAGCTGTTTTTT. Amino acids: CASSLGAGGANTGELFF.

The rearrangement joins TRBV20-1 to TRBJ1-1, with a possible D match to TRBD1 (5 bases). This CDR3 is built from 13 residues. Trimming took off 5 bases at V and 1 base at J, with 11 bases between the two ends. CDR1 and CDR2 (germline): DFQATT, SNEGSKA (reference sequence). The CDR3 spells CSAGRTGNTEAFF. The CDR3 DNA follows: TGCAGTGCTGGGCGAACAGGGAACACTGAAGCTTTCTTT.

The J gene is TRBJ2-1, the V gene TRBV6-6, with D possibly matching TRBD2 (5 bases). Per the germline V gene, CDR1 is MNHNY and CDR2 is SVGAGI (reference sequence). The CDR3 is 15 residues long. The V end was cut by 8 bases, the J end by 2 bases, with 16 bases between. Written as DNA, the CDR3 is TGTGCCAGCGTGACGGAGGTATACCCCTACAATGAGCAGTTCTTC. This translates into CASVTEVYPYNEQFF.

The V call is TRBV16, the J call TRBJ2-1; D gene ambiguous. Trimming cost V 5 bases and J 5 bases, with 7 bases left between them. The CDR3 sequence is 12 residues long. Germline-derived CDR1 and CDR2 are KGHSY and FQNENV. The CDR3 is CASSSYDNEQFF. CDR3 in DNA: TGTGCCAGCAGCTCGTATGACAATGAGCAGTTCTTC.

CDR3 sequence reads: CASSPPRDSYEQYF. CDR3 nucleotides: TGTGCCAGCAGCCCCCCCCGGGACTCCTACGAGCAGTACTTC. The chain combines TRBV7-8 with TRBJ2-7; a possible D gene is TRBD2 (5 bases). V lost 5 bases and J lost 0, with 11 bases in between. Germline V gives CDR1 SGHVS, CDR2 FQNEAQ. The CDR3 totals 14 residues.

CDR3 in amino acids: CASSPKGGHTDTQYF. The CDR3 nucleotides are TGTGCCAGCAGCCCGAAGGGCGGACACACAGATACGCAGTATTTT. This sequence joins TRBV11-3 and TRBJ2-3, with D maybe TRBD1 (5 bases). Per the germline V gene, CDR1 is SGHNT and CDR2 is YENEEA. Deletions cut 5 bases from V and 2 bases from J, with 14 bases between. There are 15 residues in the CDR3.

About this clonotype itself: One end of the junction varies from germline; a read error may be responsible. The rearrangement links TRBV10-3 to TRBJ2-7, with a tentative D call TRBD2 (5 bases). The CDR3 totals 13 residues. Germline CDR1 is ENHRY and CDR2 is SYGVKD. DNA for the CDR3: TGTGCCATCAGTGAGAACTACCGGGAAGCCCCAATCTTC. This translates into CAISENYREAPIF.

This clonotype was seen just once. V and J are TRBV19 and TRBJ2-7; D is unresolved. Germline V gene sequence: CDR1 LNHDA, CDR2 SQIVND (reference sequence). CDR3 size: 12 residues. Trimming pared 3 bases from V and 6 bases from J, leaving 9 bases between. The CDR3 is CASSMGSREQYF. The CDR3 DNA sequence: TGTGCCAGTAGTATGGGTAGCCGCGAGCAGTACTTC.

This chain joins TRBV25-1 and TRBJ1-2; D gene ambiguous. The V and J ends lost 4 bases and 8 bases respectively, with 8 bases between them. CDR3 length equals 11 residues. Germline lookup yields CDR1 MGHDK and CDR2 SYGVNS. The chain's CDR3 is CASSVLGGYTF. The DNA of the CDR3 is TGTGCCAGCAGTGTTTTAGGGGGCTACACCTTC.

The chain links TRBV12-3 or TRBV12-4 to TRBJ2-7; unclear D gene. This CDR3 spans 14 amino acids. Trimming shortened V by 4 bases and J by 5 bases, and 15 bases separated the two germline ends. The CDR3 reads CASSYFLLGHEQYF. The CDR3 DNA reads TGTGCCAGCAGTTACTTTCTTCTGGGTCACGAGCAGTACTTC.

The chain combines TRBV5-1 with TRBJ2-3, with D perhaps TRBD1 (5 bases). CDR1 and CDR2 (germline): SGHRS, YFSETQ. There are 17 residues in the CDR3. Trimming removed 0 bases from V and 0 bases from J, with 14 bases in between. Written as DNA, the CDR3 is TGCGCCAGCAGCTTGGCCGTTGGGGCGAGGAGCACAGATACGCAGTATTTT. Amino acids: CASSLAVGARSTDTQYF.

The rearrangement uses TRBV30 and TRBJ2-7, with D unresolved. CDR1 is GTSNPN and CDR2 is SVGIG in the germline V gene (reference sequence). The germline V and J ends were trimmed by 5 bases and 3 bases, with 5 bases remaining between them. This CDR3 contains 10 residues. DNA for the CDR3: TGTGCCTGGGGTAACTACGAGCAGTACTTC. Translated, it gives CAWGNYEQYF.

The chain couples TRBV13 to TRBJ2-1, with D perhaps assigned TRBD1 or TRBD2 (6 bases each). Germline V CDR1 and CDR2: PRHDT, FYEKMQ (reference sequence). Trimming left V 5 bases short and J 7 bases short, with 18 bases between. CDR3 size: 15 residues. The CDR3 spells CASSPPTQGTNEQFF. Written as DNA, the CDR3 is TGTGCCAGCAGCCCCCCGACCCAGGGGACTAATGAGCAGTTCTTC. Variable domain in full (rest from reference TRBV13 and TRBJ2-1): AAGVIQSPRHLIKEKRETATLKCYPIPRHDTVYWYQQGPGQDPQFLISFYEKMQSDKGSIPDRFSAQQFSDYHSELNMSSLELGDSALYFCASSPPTQGTNEQFFGPGTRLTVL.

V gene TRBV5-4 combines with J gene TRBJ2-7, with D possibly being TRBD1 (5 bases). V lost 1 base and J lost 1, with 12 bases in between. The CDR3 contains 15 residues. CDR1 is SGHNT, CDR2 YYREEE, per germline (reference sequence). The CDR3 here is CASSLWVGASYEQYF. The CDR3 DNA follows: TGTGCCAGCAGCTTGTGGGTTGGGGCTTCCTACGAGCAGTACTTC.

The rearrangement links TRBV27 to TRBJ2-3; no clear D. Germline-derived CDR1 and CDR2 are MNHEY and SMNVEV (reference sequence). The CDR3 sequence is 16 residues long. Trimming removed 7 bases at V and 0 bases at J, with 17 bases between. The CDR3 DNA reads as TGTGCCAGCACCCCTCTGGAGCGACTCAGCACAGATACGCAGTATTTT. It translates to CASTPLERLSTDTQYF.

The rearrangement joins TRBV20-1 to TRBJ2-1, with 9 bases identical to TRBD2. The germline V gene encodes CDR1 DFQATT and CDR2 SNEGSKA (reference sequence). Unmatched junction bases numbered 3, after V lost 0 bases and J lost 3 bases. This CDR3 contains 15 residues. CDR3: CSARERTSVYNEQFF. The DNA for the CDR3 is TGCAGTGCTAGAGAAAGGACTAGCGTCTACAATGAGCAGTTCTTC.

The J gene is TRBJ2-7, the V gene TRBV3-1; D unresolved. Trimming removed 0 bases at V and 0 bases at J, with 15 bases between. This CDR3 comprises 17 residues. Germline lookup yields CDR1 LGHDT and CDR2 YNNKEL (reference sequence). This CDR3 reads CASSQDLTELSSYEQYF. DNA for the CDR3: TGTGCCAGCAGCCAAGATCTCACGGAGCTAAGCTCCTACGAGCAGTACTTC.

The chain uses TRBV7-9 and TRBJ1-4; D unresolved. The CDR3 has 16 residues. Germline CDR1 is SEHNR and CDR2 is FQNEAQ (reference sequence). Trimming removed 5 bases at V and 1 base at J, with 14 bases between. The CDR3 loop reads CASSRTFYETNEKLFF. The CDR3 nucleotides read TGTGCCAGCAGCCGGACTTTTTACGAAACTAATGAAAAACTGTTTTTT.

This chain joins TRBV4-3 and TRBJ2-7, with D possibly TRBD2 on 5 matching bases. The germline CDR1 and CDR2 sequences are LGHNA and YSLEER. The CDR3 is made up of 14 amino acids. The ends were cut back, 3 bases at V and 2 bases at J, with 11 bases in the middle. The CDR3 nucleotides are TGCGCCAGCAGCCAGACGGGAACTGCCTACGAGCAGTACTTC. It yields the protein CASSQTGTAYEQYF.

The V call is TRBV30, the J call TRBJ2-1; 9 bases map to TRBD1. Germline loops: CDR1 GTSNPN, CDR2 SVGIG (reference sequence). The V gene end was trimmed by 4 bases and the J gene end by 14 bases; junction bases not matched to a gene: 6. This CDR3 is 11 amino acids long. The CDR3 here is CAWNLGQGKFF. For the CDR3, the DNA is TGTGCCTGGAATCTTGGACAGGGGAAGTTCTTC. Combining the CDR3 with reference TRBV30 and TRBJ2-1 gives the whole variable domain SQTIHQWPATLVQPVGSPLSLECTVEGTSNPNLYWYRQAAGRGLQLLFYSVGIGQISSEVPQNLSASRPQDRQFILSSKKLLLSDSGFYLCAWNLGQGKFFGPGTRLTVL.

The V and J genes are TRBV30 and TRBJ2-1, with 11 nucleotides matching TRBD2. This CDR3 comprises 17 residues. Germline trimming cut 2 bases from V and 4 bases from J; bases unmatched to any gene: 10. CDR1 is GTSNPN and CDR2 is SVGIG in the germline V gene (reference sequence). CDR3 coding DNA: TGTGCCTGGAGTCAGCCCCATCTAGCGGGAGGTTACAATGAGCAGTTCTTC. It translates to CAWSQPHLAGGYNEQFF.

The gene calls are TRBV12-3 or TRBV12-4 and TRBJ1-5; unclear D gene. This CDR3 is built from 16 residues. Deletions cut 6 bases from V and 5 bases from J, with 20 bases between. This CDR3 reads CASSPLEAAADQPQHF. The CDR3 DNA follows: TGTGCCAGCAGCCCCCTGGAGGCAGCCGCGGATCAGCCCCAGCATTTT.

This rearrangement joins TRBV6-5 to TRBJ2-5; tentatively, D is TRBD1 or TRBD2 (5 bases each). This CDR3 comprises 14 residues. CDR1 is MNHEY, CDR2 SVGAGI, per germline. Trimming shortened V by 7 bases and J by 7 bases, and 19 bases separated the two germline ends. In DNA, the CDR3 is TGTGCCAGCACAGCCGGGACCCTAGTGGGGACCCAGTACTTC. Its translation is CASTAGTLVGTQYF.

CDR3 sequence (DNA): TGTGCCAGCAGCCATCCTGAGGTCGCGGGGCCCGGGGAGCTGTTTTTT. Protein sequence: CASSHPEVAGPGELFF. The chain employs TRBV3-1 and TRBJ2-2, with D possibly TRBD2 on 6 matching bases. Trimming shortened V by 3 bases and J by 6 bases, and 17 bases separated the two germline ends. This CDR3 has 16 residues. Germline CDR1 is LGHDT and CDR2 is YNNKEL (reference sequence).